This is a list of T cell receptor beta chains from one sample in a study of beta chain features in type 1 diabetes. Produced via immunoSEQ multiplex PCR; TCRdb's table is partial and in-frame only. Found here are a few hundred thousand clones, 13% of them singletons; the top ten hold around 0.016%. Sample: naive CD4+ T cells from blood. All receptors come from a woman between 18 and 29 years old with type 1 diabetes. The CDR3 runs from the conserved cysteine through the conserved F or W. The order of the fields is J gene, V gene, CDR3 protein.

j_call: TRBJ2-5; v_call: TRBV5-4; cdr3_aa: CASSRTSGEQETQYF
j_call: TRBJ1-2; v_call: TRBV7-9; cdr3_aa: CASNPTGGYGYTF
j_call: TRBJ2-1; v_call: TRBV18; cdr3_aa: CASSPAATSGGRNEQFF
j_call: TRBJ1-2; v_call: TRBV5-5; cdr3_aa: CASSLEDSHYGYTF
j_call: TRBJ1-4; v_call: TRBV19; cdr3_aa: CASQGIATNEKLFF
j_call: TRBJ2-7; v_call: TRBV19; cdr3_aa: CASSLDSNVLAGSYEQYF
j_call: TRBJ2-6; v_call: TRBV19; cdr3_aa: CASSLTQGNSGANVLTF
j_call: TRBJ2-5; v_call: TRBV27; cdr3_aa: CASGGLAGGETQYF
j_call: TRBJ2-1; v_call: TRBV5-1; cdr3_aa: CASRGTEEYEQFF
j_call: TRBJ2-1; v_call: TRBV5-1; cdr3_aa: CASSGTGDTYNEQFF
j_call: TRBJ2-1; v_call: TRBV5-1; cdr3_aa: CASSLGQVTYNEQFF
j_call: TRBJ1-5; v_call: TRBV2; cdr3_aa: CASSATNSNQPQHF
j_call: TRBJ2-2; v_call: TRBV30; cdr3_aa: CAWSVSFGGELFF
j_call: TRBJ2-1; v_call: TRBV11-2; cdr3_aa: CASAAIAGRGEQFF
j_call: TRBJ2-1; v_call: TRBV9; cdr3_aa: CASSVDLRGRSYNEQFF
j_call: TRBJ2-1; v_call: TRBV9; cdr3_aa: CASSVEWRDEQFF
j_call: TRBJ2-2; v_call: TRBV27; cdr3_aa: CARRDSRAGELFF
j_call: TRBJ2-5; v_call: TRBV4-3; cdr3_aa: CASSQGTGARETQYF
j_call: TRBJ2-3; v_call: TRBV5-4; cdr3_aa: CASSLAQGSTDTQYF
j_call: TRBJ2-5; v_call: TRBV18; cdr3_aa: CASSPPSGYQETQYF
j_call: TRBJ2-2; v_call: TRBV4-3; cdr3_aa: CASSSAGGSTGELFF
j_call: TRBJ2-1; v_call: TRBV30; cdr3_aa: CAWTTTGSFQFF
j_call: TRBJ2-4; v_call: TRBV27; cdr3_aa: CASSLGWEERNIQYF
j_call: TRBJ2-1; v_call: TRBV7-9; cdr3_aa: CASSLGTNTYNEQFF
j_call: TRBJ1-1; v_call: TRBV28; cdr3_aa: CASSFQGLEAFF
j_call: TRBJ1-2; v_call: TRBV7-9; cdr3_aa: CASSSGQQLGYTF
j_call: TRBJ2-5; v_call: TRBV4-2; cdr3_aa: CASSQGGTSGFQETQYF